The 14 T cell receptor beta chains reported below all come from one sample, sequenced in a study of T cells in Graves' hyperthyroidism and ophthalmopathy. From RNA transcripts, TCR beta CDR3 regions were amplified. TCR CDR3 regions were first amplified by RT-PCR with HTBI primers. One entry per CDR3 protein results from TCRdb running MiXCR on the multiplex PCR reads. Of 640,000 or so distinct CDR3 sequences listed, 12% to 15% were seen once; the top ten hold 7% to 9%. Sample: blood. The receptors derive from a woman younger than 30 with Graves' ophthalmopathy.

This clonotype was observed at least ten times. The chain carries TRBV5-1 and TRBJ2-7; TRBD1 aligns across 7 bases. The CDR3 is 14 amino acids. From germline, CDR1 is SGHRS and CDR2 YFSETQ. The junction had 5 bases not matched to a gene; V was cut back by 2 bases and J by 3 bases. For the CDR3, the DNA is TGCGCCAGCAGCTTAACAGGGGAAGTCTACGAGCAGTACTTC. It is translated as CASSLTGEVYEQYF.

This clonotype has ten or more counts. This rearrangement joins TRBV11-3 to TRBJ2-5; 9 bases match TRBD1. With V trimmed by 8 bases and J by 4 bases, 11 bases remained unmatched. There are 15 residues in the CDR3. CDR1 is SGHNT, CDR2 YENEEA, per germline. CDR3 in amino acids: CASDNKGQGGETQYF. The CDR3 nucleotides are TGTGCCAGCGACAACAAGGGACAGGGAGGAGAGACCCAGTACTTC.

This clonotype has at least ten counts. The chain couples TRBV14 to TRBJ2-3; D is uncertain. Germline CDR1 reads SGHDN; CDR2 reads FVKESK. The CDR3 extends over 13 amino acids. V shed 5 bases and J shed 6 bases, with 12 bases lying between them. CDR3 DNA sequence: TGTGCCAGCAGCGTTCTTCTCAGGGATACGCAGTATTTT. It codes for CASSVLLRDTQYF. The entire variable domain, with the rest obtained from reference TRBV14 and TRBJ2-3, is as follows: EAGVTQFPSHSVIEKGQTVTLRCDPISGHDNLYWYRRVMGKEIKFLLHFVKESKQDESGMPNNRFLAERTGGTYSTLKVQPAELEDSGVYFCASSVLLRDTQYFGPGTRLTVL.

The chain is built from TRBV19 and TRBJ2-7; no clear D gene. V was pared by 1 base and J by 0 bases, with 10 bases between. The CDR3 has 15 residues. The germline V gene encodes CDR1 LNHDA and CDR2 SQIVND (reference sequence). As DNA, the CDR3 is TGTGCCAGTAGTATAGCTGCGAAAATCTCCTACGAGCAGTACTTC. It yields the protein CASSIAAKISYEQYF.

This clonotype was counted between two and nine times. The chain links TRBV6-2 or TRBV6-3 to TRBJ2-1, with TRBD2 identical over 11 bases. The CDR3 contains 15 residues. Trimming took 5 bases from V and 6 from J; bases not matched to a gene: 6. Germline V lookup: CDR1 MNHEY, CDR2 SVGEGT. The CDR3 region has the DNA TGTGCCAGCAGTCTACTAGCGGGAGACGTCAATGAGCAGTTCTTC. Translating it yields CASSLLAGDVNEQFF.

The chain combines TRBV25-1 with TRBJ2-1, with TRBD2 identical over 10 bases. The trim removed 10 bases at V and 4 bases at J, leaving 13 bases unmatched. This CDR3 region has 16 residues. Germline CDR1 is MGHDK and CDR2 is SYGVNS. This CDR3 is CATVSSETSGYNEQFF. CDR3 nucleotides: TGTGCCACCGTGTCTTCTGAGACTAGCGGGTACAATGAGCAGTTCTTC.

CDR3 sequence: CASSRTGRMEGNTIYF. Written as DNA, the CDR3 is TGCGCCAGCAGCCGTACGGGACGGATGGAGGGAAACACCATATATTTT. This chain connects TRBV4-1 to TRBJ1-3; the D gene is possibly TRBD1 (5 bases). The germline CDR1 and CDR2 sequences are MGHRA and YSYEKL. The length of the CDR3 is 16 residues. Trimming pared 4 bases from V and 4 bases from J, leaving 17 bases between.

The chain joins TRBV3-1 to TRBJ1-1; no firm D call. The CDR3 loop spans 15 amino acids. Germline lookup yields CDR1 LGHDT and CDR2 YNNKEL (reference sequence). Trimming stripped 2 bases from V and 5 bases from J, with 15 bases between. The CDR3 sequence is CASSQLRWARTEAFF. The DNA of the CDR3 is TGTGCCAGCAGCCAATTGAGGTGGGCGAGGACTGAAGCTTTCTTT.

This clonotype was found many times. V is TRBV2 and J is TRBJ2-5, with 7 bases identical to TRBD1. Germline V lookup: CDR1 SNHLY, CDR2 FYNNEI. The CDR3 sequence is 14 residues long. The ends lost 7 bases at V and 5 bases at J; junction bases unmatched: 10. As DNA, the CDR3 is TGTGCCAGCACCCTCAGTGACAGGGTGGAGACCCAGTACTTC. Translation gives CASTLSDRVETQYF.

This clonotype was counted at least ten times. The chain carries TRBV12-3 or TRBV12-4 and TRBJ1-1; D gene ambiguous. The CDR3 loop spans 12 amino acids. Trimming pared 6 bases from V and 5 bases from J, leaving 10 bases between. The CDR3 DNA sequence: TGTGCCAGCAGGAAAGGAGGAACTGAAGCTTTCTTT. The encoded protein is CASRKGGTEAFF.

This clonotype was seen repeatedly, ten times or more. The chain couples TRBV7-9 to TRBJ2-7, with 8 bases identical to TRBD2. The CDR3 totals 15 residues. Germline values: CDR1 SEHNR, CDR2 FQNEAQ (reference sequence). The trim removed 5 bases at V and 5 bases at J, leaving 11 bases unmatched. The DNA of the CDR3 is TGTGCCAGCAGCACTCCCGGGACTAGGGAAAACGAGCAGTACTTC. It is translated as CASSTPGTRENEQYF. The entire variable domain, with the rest obtained from reference TRBV7-9 and TRBJ2-7, is as follows: DTGVSQNPRHKITKRGQNVTFRCDPISEHNRLYWYRQTLGQGPEFLTYFQNEAQLEKSRLLSDRFSAERPKGSFSTLEIQRTEQGDSAMYLCASSTPGTRENEQYFGPGTRLTVT.

To note about this clonotype: At one boundary the junction diverges from the germline segment, which might be a read error. The chain employs TRBV18 and TRBJ2-4; D unclear. This CDR3 is built from 17 residues. Germline V CDR1 and CDR2: KGHSH, LQKENI. The CDR3 sequence is CASSPPEGFSAKDIQYF. The CDR3 nucleotides read TGTGCCAGCTCACCACCGGAAGGATTCTCAGCCAAAGACATTCAGTACTTC. The whole variable domain, filled in from reference TRBV18 and TRBJ2-4, reads NAGVMQNPRHLVRRRGQEARLRCSPMKGHSHVYWYRQLPEEGLKFMVYLQKENIIDESGMPKERFSAEFPKEGPSILRIQQVVRGDSAAYFCASSPPEGFSAKDIQYFGAGTRLSVL.

Many counts were recorded for this clonotype. The V gene is TRBV7-9, the J gene TRBJ2-7, with 7 bases aligning to TRBD2. V trimming: 4 bases; J trimming: 2 bases; junction bases outside the gene matches: 5. The length of the CDR3 is 14 residues. The germline V gene encodes CDR1 SEHNR and CDR2 FQNEAQ (reference sequence). This CDR3 reads CASSYRGDTYEQYF. CDR3 bases: TGTGCCAGCAGCTATCGGGGGGATACCTACGAGCAGTACTTC.

The table lists this clonotype with many counts. The J gene is TRBJ2-5, the V gene TRBV11-2; 7 positions agree with TRBD1. The germline V gene encodes CDR1 SGHAT and CDR2 FQNNGV. CDR3 length equals 14 residues. After removal of 4 bases from V and 5 bases from J, the junction contained 7 bases not matched to a gene. The CDR3 nucleotides read TGTGCCAGCAGCTCGCTAGGGGGCCAGGAGACCCAGTACTTC. Translating gives CASSSLGGQETQYF.